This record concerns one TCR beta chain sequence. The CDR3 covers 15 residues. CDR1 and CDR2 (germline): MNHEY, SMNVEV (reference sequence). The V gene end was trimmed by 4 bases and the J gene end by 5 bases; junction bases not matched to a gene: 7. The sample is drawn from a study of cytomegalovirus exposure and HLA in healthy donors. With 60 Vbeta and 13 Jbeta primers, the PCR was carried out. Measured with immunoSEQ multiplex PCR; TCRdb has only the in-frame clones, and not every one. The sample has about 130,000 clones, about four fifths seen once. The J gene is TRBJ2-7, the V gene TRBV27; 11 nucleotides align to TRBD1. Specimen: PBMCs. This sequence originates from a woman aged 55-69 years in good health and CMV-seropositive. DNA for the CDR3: TGTGCCAGCAGTTCCTCGGACAGGGGGCTCAACGAGCAGTACTTC. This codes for CASSSSDRGLNEQYF.